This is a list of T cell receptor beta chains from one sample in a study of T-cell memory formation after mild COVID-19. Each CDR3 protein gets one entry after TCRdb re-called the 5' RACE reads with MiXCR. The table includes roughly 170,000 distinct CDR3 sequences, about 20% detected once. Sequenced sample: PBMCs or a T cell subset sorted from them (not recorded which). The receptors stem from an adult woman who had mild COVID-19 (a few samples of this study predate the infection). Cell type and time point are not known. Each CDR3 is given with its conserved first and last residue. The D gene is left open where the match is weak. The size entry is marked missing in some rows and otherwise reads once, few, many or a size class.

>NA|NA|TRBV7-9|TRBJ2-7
TGTGCCAGCAGCTTAGGCGTTAGCGCGGCCTACGAGCAGTACTTC
CASSLGVSAAYEQYF
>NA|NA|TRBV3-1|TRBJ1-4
TGTGCCAGCAGCCAAGAGGGGGGCTGGAATGAAAAACTGTTTTTT
CASSQEGGWNEKLFF
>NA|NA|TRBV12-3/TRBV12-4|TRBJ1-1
TGTGCCAGCAGTCCTCATTATATGAACACTGAAGCTTTCTTT
CASSPHYMNTEAFF
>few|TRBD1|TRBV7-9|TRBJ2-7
TGTGCCAGCAGCCTGGGACAGGGGATGAAGTACGAGCAGTACTTC
CASSLGQGMKYEQYF
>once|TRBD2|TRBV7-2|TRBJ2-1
TGTGCCAGCAGCCGACCGGGACTAGCGGGAGGGCCGGTCAATGAGCAGTTCTTC
CASSRPGLAGGPVNEQFF
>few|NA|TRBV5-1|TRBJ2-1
TGCGCCAGCAGCTTGGAGGCCGGACTTTCCTACAATGAGCAGTTCTTC
CASSLEAGLSYNEQFF
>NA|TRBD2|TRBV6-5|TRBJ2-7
TGTGCCAGCAGTCGAACTCCGGGAGGGGGCTACGAGCAGTACTTC
CASSRTPGGGYEQYF
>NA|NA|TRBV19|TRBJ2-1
TGTGCCAGTAGTATCGGACGCGGCAATGAGCAGTTCTTC
CASSIGRGNEQFF
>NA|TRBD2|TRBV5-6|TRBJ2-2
TGTGCCAGCAGCTTTCACCTCGCTAGCGGGGGGGACGCGAACACCGGGGAGCTGTTTTTT
CASSFHLASGGDANTGELFF
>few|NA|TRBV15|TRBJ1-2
TGTGCCACCAGCGCGATGAGGGTAGTAGGCTACACCTTC
CATSAMRVVGYTF
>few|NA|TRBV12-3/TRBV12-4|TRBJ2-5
TGTGCCAGCAGTAACATAACCGCGGGGTCTCTTTGGACCCAGTACTTC
CASSNITAGSLWTQYF
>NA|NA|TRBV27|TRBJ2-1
TGTGCCAGCAGTTTAAGTAACGCAAATTCCAACAATGAGCAGTTCTTC
CASSLSNANSNNEQFF
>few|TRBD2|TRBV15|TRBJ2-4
TGTGCCACCAGCCCAGGTCCCGGACTAGCGGGAGGAAGCAAGTGGGACATTCAGTACTTC
CATSPGPGLAGGSKWDIQYF
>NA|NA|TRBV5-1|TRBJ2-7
TGCGCCAGCAGCTTGGTTGGGCAGAACGAGCAGTACTTC
CASSLVGQNEQYF
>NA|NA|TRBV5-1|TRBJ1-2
TGCGCCAGCAGCTTGGTATCAGGGGTTGGCTACACCTTC
CASSLVSGVGYTF
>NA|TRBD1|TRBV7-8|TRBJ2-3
TGTGCCAGCAGCTCGAGACAGGGTTTAGGCCTCAGCACAGATACGCAGTATTTT
CASSSRQGLGLSTDTQYF
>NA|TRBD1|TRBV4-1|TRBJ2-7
TGCGCCAGCAGCCCTAGACAGGGTGGAGAGCAGTACTTC
CASSPRQGGEQYF
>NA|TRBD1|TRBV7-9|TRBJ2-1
TGTGCCAGCAGCTTAACGCGGGGGGACAGGGGCTCGAATGAGCAGTTCTTC
CASSLTRGDRGSNEQFF
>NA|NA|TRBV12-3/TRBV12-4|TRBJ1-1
TGTGCCAGCAGTTTATCTCTCTCGAACACTGAAGCTTTCTTT
CASSLSLSNTEAFF
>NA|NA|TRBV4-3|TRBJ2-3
TGCGCCAGCAGCCACCGTGGGGTGCTGGATACGCAGTATTTT
CASSHRGVLDTQYF
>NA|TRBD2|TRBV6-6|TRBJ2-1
TGTGCCAGCAGTTATAGAGAACTAGCGGGAGGGTACTCCTACAATGAGCAGTTCTTC
CASSYRELAGGYSYNEQFF
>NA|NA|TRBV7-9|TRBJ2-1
TGTGCCAGCAGCTCCACGGGGGCTAGCTCCTACAATGAGCAGTTCTTC
CASSSTGASSYNEQFF
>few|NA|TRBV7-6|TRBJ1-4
TGTGCCAGCAGCTTATCGACATCTGGGGCTAATGAAAAACTGTTTTTT
CASSLSTSGANEKLFF
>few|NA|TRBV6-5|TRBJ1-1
TGTGCCAGCACCTACTACGGGCCTTTTGGGAGGACTGAAGCTTTCTTT
CASTYYGPFGRTEAFF
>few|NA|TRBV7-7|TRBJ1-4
TGTGCCAGCAGCCTTTCTGATGGACAGTTTGAAAAACTGTTTTTT
CASSLSDGQFEKLFF
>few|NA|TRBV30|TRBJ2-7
TGTGCCTGGAGTCTACTGGTTCACGAGCAGTACTTC
CAWSLLVHEQYF
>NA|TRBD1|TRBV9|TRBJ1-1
TGTGCCAGCAGCGTAGGGGGACAGGTTTATGGGAACACTGAAGCTTTCTTT
CASSVGGQVYGNTEAFF
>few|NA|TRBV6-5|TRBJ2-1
TGTGCCAGTCGGGAAGGCTACAATGAGCAGTTCTTC
CASREGYNEQFF
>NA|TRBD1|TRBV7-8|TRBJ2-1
TGTGCCAGCAGCCTCCGGACAGGGGGCCTGTACAATGAGCAGTTCTTC
CASSLRTGGLYNEQFF
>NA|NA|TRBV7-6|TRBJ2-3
TGTGCCAGCAGCTTGGAGGCTAGCGCGAGCACAGATACGCAGTATTTT
CASSLEASASTDTQYF
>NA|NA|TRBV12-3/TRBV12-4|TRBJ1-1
TGTGCCAGCAGTTTACTCCAAAAGAACACTGAAGCTTTCTTT
CASSLLQKNTEAFF
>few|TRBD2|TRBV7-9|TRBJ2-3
TGTGCCAGCAGCCGGACTAGCGGGAGGGCCGGATATACGCAGTATTTT
CASSRTSGRAGYTQYF
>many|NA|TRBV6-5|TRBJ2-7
TGTGCCAGCAGTTTCGGGCAGGAGGGTCCGTACGAGCAGTACTTC
CASSFGQEGPYEQYF
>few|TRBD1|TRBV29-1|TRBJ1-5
TGCAGCGTTGGGTGTGGTACAGGGGGTTCTGATAGCAATCAGCCCCAGCATTTT
CSVGCGTGGSDSNQPQHF
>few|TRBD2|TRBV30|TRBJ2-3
TGTGCCTGGATGGGGTCCCTTGGACTAGCACATGGTACGCAGTATTTT
CAWMGSLGLAHGTQYF
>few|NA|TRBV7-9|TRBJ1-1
TGTGCCAGCAAAGGTGGGAACACTGAAGCTTTCTTT
CASKGGNTEAFF
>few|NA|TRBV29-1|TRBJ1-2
TGCAGCGTTGACCGGGGAAGTGGGGACGCGGGTGGCTACACCTTC
CSVDRGSGDAGGYTF
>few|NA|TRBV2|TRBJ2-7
TGTGCCAGCAGTGATATGGCCGACATAGAGACCTACGAGCAGTACTTC
CASSDMADIETYEQYF
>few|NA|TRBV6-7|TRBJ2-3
TGTGCCAGCAGTTACTTCGGGGCCACTGGCACAGATACGCAGTATTTT
CASSYFGATGTDTQYF
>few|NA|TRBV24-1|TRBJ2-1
TGTGCCACCAGTGATTTAAGGACCCCGAACAATGAGCAGTTCTTC
CATSDLRTPNNEQFF
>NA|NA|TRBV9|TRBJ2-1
TGTGCCAGCAGCGTAGGGGGCCACTCCTACAATGAGCAGTTCTTC
CASSVGGHSYNEQFF
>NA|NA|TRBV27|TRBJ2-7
TGTGCCAGCAGTCTCACAATATTCTACGAGCAGTACTTC
CASSLTIFYEQYF
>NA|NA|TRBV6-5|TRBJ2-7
TGTGCCAGCAGTTACGGCCAGGAGATCTACGAGCAGTACTTC
CASSYGQEIYEQYF
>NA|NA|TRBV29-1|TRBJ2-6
TGCAGCGTTGTTTGGCGCTCTGGGGCCAACGTCCTGACTTTC
CSVVWRSGANVLTF
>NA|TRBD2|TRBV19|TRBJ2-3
TGTGCCAGTAGTATAGTTTCAGCGGGGGCCAACACAGATACGCAGTATTTT
CASSIVSAGANTDTQYF
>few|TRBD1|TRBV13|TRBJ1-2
TGTGCCAGCAGCTTAGCCGGACAGGATTATGGCTACACCTTC
CASSLAGQDYGYTF
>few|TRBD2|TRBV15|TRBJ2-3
TGTGCCACCAGCAGAGATCGTGCGCGGGGGGGTGCAGATACGCAGTATTTT
CATSRDRARGGADTQYF
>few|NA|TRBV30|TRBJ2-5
TGTGCCTGGAGTGTACCCCCTCAAGAGACCCAGTACTTC
CAWSVPPQETQYF
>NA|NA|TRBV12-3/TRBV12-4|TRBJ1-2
TGTGCCAGCATCACCCAGGGAGGAGGCTACACCTTC
CASITQGGGYTF